The 31 T cell receptor beta chains reported below all come from one sample, sequenced in a study of T cell changes during pregnancy in multiple sclerosis (dated by TCRdb to the late 2010s). Library method: the immunoSEQ multiplex PCR assay. TCRdb re-hosts the immuneACCESS table, in-frame sequences only. Its copies lack some clones; in the studies checked, an unresolved V gene accounts for under half of them, and the cause for the rest is not known. The sample table records tens of thousands of clones; around 93% of these occur just once. Less than 4.5% of the sample comes from the top ten. Sequencing used CD8+ T cells from peripheral blood mononuclear cells, obtained in the second trimester of pregnancy. These receptors were collected from a female donor with multiple sclerosis, enrolled in a pregnancy study.

The rearrangement uses TRBV7-9 and TRBJ2-2, with 7 positions matching TRBD1. With 5 bases clipped from V and 3 bases from J, the junction kept 9 bases outside the gene matches. The germline V gene has CDR1 SEHNR and CDR2 FQNEAQ (reference sequence). The CDR3 runs 16 residues. Written as DNA, the CDR3 is TGTGCCAGCAGCCCACCCAGACAGGGACACACCGGGGAGCTGTTTTTT. This sequence encodes CASSPPRQGHTGELFF. Combining the CDR3 with reference TRBV7-9 and TRBJ2-2 gives the whole variable domain DTGVSQNPRHKITKRGQNVTFRCDPISEHNRLYWYRQTLGQGPEFLTYFQNEAQLEKSRLLSDRFSAERPKGSFSTLEIQRTEQGDSAMYLCASSPPRQGHTGELFFGEGSRLTVL.

The chain combines TRBV7-9 with TRBJ2-7; 7 bases are a match to TRBD1. CDR3 length: 14 residues. The V gene end was trimmed by 2 bases and the J gene end by 3 bases; junction bases not matched to a gene: 4. Germline CDR1 and CDR2: SEHNR and FQNEAQ (reference sequence). The CDR3 nucleotides read TGTGCCAGCAGCTTACCGGGACAGAACTACGAGCAGTACTTC. Its protein product is CASSLPGQNYEQYF.

This chain joins TRBV6-6 and TRBJ2-3; D not certain. The germline V and J ends were trimmed by 4 bases and 2 bases, with 10 bases remaining between them. The germline V gene encodes CDR1 MNHNY and CDR2 SVGAGI (reference sequence). The length of the CDR3 is 14 residues. CDR3 coding DNA: TGTGCCAGCAGTTCGACATCCTTCACAGATACGCAGTATTTT. This sequence encodes CASSSTSFTDTQYF.

The chain links TRBV28 to TRBJ2-7; 12 bases are a match to TRBD2. In germline, CDR1 is MDHEN, CDR2 SYDVKM. The CDR3 has 16 amino acids. The V segment lost 4 bases and the J segment 1 base; nucleotides outside the gene matches: 5. CDR3 loop: CASSWLAGGPSYEQYF. DNA of the CDR3: TGTGCCAGCAGTTGGCTAGCGGGAGGGCCATCCTACGAGCAGTACTTC.

The rearrangement joins TRBV14 to TRBJ2-7, with D maybe TRBD1 (5 bases). The CDR3 has 14 amino acids. Trimming pared 4 bases from V and 3 bases from J, leaving 13 bases between. Germline lookup yields CDR1 SGHDN and CDR2 FVKESK. CDR3: CASSRQGSSYEQYF. The CDR3 DNA reads as TGTGCCAGCAGCCGCCAGGGTTCGAGCTACGAGCAGTACTTC.

This chain joins TRBV11-2 and TRBJ2-7, with D perhaps matching TRBD1 (5 bases). The CDR3 loop spans 15 amino acids. CDR1 is SGHAT, CDR2 FQNNGV, per germline. V was pared by 6 bases and J by 0 bases, with 15 bases between. The CDR3 DNA reads as TGTGCCAGCAGTTGGAGAGGACACGACTCCTACGAGCAGTACTTC. This sequence encodes CASSWRGHDSYEQYF.

The V call is TRBV5-5, the J call TRBJ1-5, with a weak D call TRBD1 (5 bases). Germline V gene lookup returns CDR1 SGHKS and CDR2 YYEKEE (reference sequence). The CDR3 loop spans 16 amino acids. With 1 base removed from V and 1 base from J, the gap between germline ends came to 12 bases. The CDR3 sequence is CASSLRGLGSNQPQHF. CDR3 bases: TGTGCCAGCAGCTTGAGGGGCTTAGGAAGCAATCAGCCCCAGCATTTT.

V is TRBV4-1 and J is TRBJ2-5; D gene ambiguous. In germline, CDR1 is MGHRA, CDR2 YSYEKL. Trimming cost V 0 bases and J 6 bases, with 11 bases left between them. The CDR3 spans 14 residues. The CDR3, as DNA: TGCGCCAGCAGCCAAGATTCAGGTCCGCAGACCCAGTACTTC. Translating it yields CASSQDSGPQTQYF.

The chain carries TRBV2 and TRBJ1-1; 8 nucleotides match TRBD1. CDR1 and CDR2 from the germline V gene are SNHLY and FYNNEI. The CDR3 totals 15 residues. J gave up 2 bases and V 2 bases, and 4 bases lay outside the gene matches. The CDR3 here is CASSETRGRNTEAFF. For the CDR3, the DNA is TGTGCCAGCAGTGAAACCAGGGGGCGAAACACTGAAGCTTTCTTT. Full variable domain (remainder filled in from reference TRBV2 and TRBJ1-1): EPEVTQTPSHQVTQMGQEVILRCVPISNHLYFYWYRQILGQKVEFLVSFYNNEISEKSEIFDDQFSVERPDGSNFTLKIRSTKLEDSAMYFCASSETRGRNTEAFFGQGTRLTVV.

The rearrangement links TRBV28 to TRBJ2-3; 9 positions agree with TRBD1. Germline assignment: CDR1 MDHEN and CDR2 SYDVKM. V trimming: 6 bases; J trimming: 2 bases; junction bases outside the gene matches: 6. This CDR3 has 15 residues. CDR3 loop: CASSRDRAPTDTQYF. In DNA form, the CDR3 reads TGTGCCAGCAGCCGGGACAGGGCCCCCACAGATACGCAGTATTTT.

The rearrangement joins TRBV7-2 to TRBJ2-1; 8 bases fit TRBD1. In germline, CDR1 is SGHTA, CDR2 FQGNSA. The junction had 13 bases not matched to a gene; V was cut back by 5 bases and J by 4 bases. This CDR3 has 17 residues. The CDR3 sequence is CASSPRRDRWGYNEQFF. In DNA, the CDR3 is TGTGCCAGCAGCCCAAGGCGGGACAGGTGGGGATACAATGAGCAGTTCTTC.

This clone was observed once. The chain links TRBV27 to TRBJ2-7; D might be TRBD1 (6 bases). Germline CDR1 MNHEY, CDR2 SMNVEV (reference sequence). The CDR3 has 14 residues. V lost 6 bases and J lost 4, with 16 bases in between. CDR3 loop: CASRMRGSPYEQYF. In DNA form, the CDR3 reads TGTGCCAGCAGAATGAGGGGGAGCCCTTACGAGCAGTACTTC.

The rearrangement joins TRBV23-1 to TRBJ1-2, with TRBD1 identical over 8 bases. TRBV23-1 belongs to the ORF category, with a function that is uncertain. The CDR3 has 16 amino acids. V was pared by 3 bases and J by 5 bases, with 11 bases of the junction left unmatched. CDR3: CASSHDRGAYPYGYTF. Written as DNA, the CDR3 is TGCGCCAGCAGTCACGACAGGGGCGCCTACCCGTATGGCTACACCTTC.

The V call is TRBV7-6, the J call TRBJ2-2, with 12 nucleotides matching TRBD2. The V segment lost 1 base and the J segment 6 bases; nucleotides outside the gene matches: 0. The CDR3 runs 15 residues. Germline V CDR1 and CDR2: SGHVS, FNYEAQ. The CDR3 region is CASSLGLAGAGELFF. The CDR3 DNA sequence: TGTGCCAGCAGCTTAGGACTAGCGGGAGCCGGGGAGCTGTTTTTT.

This clone showed up just once. The V call is TRBV13, the J call TRBJ1-6; possible D gene TRBD1, 5 bases. This CDR3 contains 13 residues. V was clipped by 5 bases and J by 4 bases, with 6 bases between them. CDR1 and CDR2 (germline): PRHDT, FYEKMQ (reference sequence). CDR3 bases: TGTGCCAGCAGCGGGACTTATAATTCACCCCTCCACTTT. Residues: CASSGTYNSPLHF.

The chain joins TRBV7-3 to TRBJ2-1; 10 positions match TRBD2. CDR3 length: 16 residues. Unmatched junction bases numbered 5, after V lost 2 bases and J lost 4 bases. Germline V gene lookup returns CDR1 SGHTA and CDR2 FQGTGA. The CDR3 DNA reads as TGTGCCAGCAGCTTAGGAGCGGGAGGGGGATACAATGAGCAGTTCTTC. It is translated as CASSLGAGGGYNEQFF.

This chain uses TRBV28 with TRBJ2-2, with D tentatively TRBD1 (5 bases). CDR1 is MDHEN and CDR2 is SYDVKM in the germline V gene. Trimming shortened V by 9 bases and J by 5 bases, and 19 bases separated the two germline ends. The CDR3 runs to 15 residues. In nucleotides, the CDR3 is TGTGCCAGTGGGGCCCGAGAGTGGTGGACCGGGGAGCTGTTTTTT. This encodes CASGAREWWTGELFF.

This clone is medium-sized (0.01 to 0.1%) by share. The V gene is TRBV7-9, the J gene TRBJ2-7; 7 bases are a match to TRBD1. The CDR3 has 13 amino acids. CDR1 is SEHNR, CDR2 FQNEAQ, per germline (reference sequence). After removal of 5 bases from V and 6 bases from J, the junction contained 7 bases not matched to a gene. CDR3 sequence: CASSTYRGGEQYF. The CDR3 DNA reads TGTGCCAGCAGCACCTACAGGGGCGGCGAGCAGTACTTC.

The genes are TRBV28 and TRBJ2-5; possible D gene TRBD1, 5 bases. V was cut by 2 bases and J by 5 bases, with 12 bases left in between. CDR1 and CDR2 from the germline V gene are MDHEN and SYDVKM. The CDR3 runs 14 residues. In nucleotides, the CDR3 is TGTGCCAGCAGTTTAGGGGCCAGTCTGGAGACCCAGTACTTC. Its translation is CASSLGASLETQYF.

The J gene is TRBJ2-3, the V gene TRBV27; 8 bases fit TRBD1. The V segment lost 3 bases and the J segment 0 bases; nucleotides outside the gene matches: 11. Germline V lookup: CDR1 MNHEY, CDR2 SMNVEV (reference sequence). CDR3 size: 18 residues. The chain's CDR3 is CASSLRSPRQGSTDTQYF. CDR3 coding DNA: TGTGCCAGCAGTTTGAGGTCGCCCAGACAGGGGAGCACAGATACGCAGTATTTT.

The count of this clone is one. CDR3 sequence: CASSPQGRETLQFF. In DNA form, the CDR3 reads TGTGCCAGCAGCCCTCAAGGCCGGGAGACCCTGCAGTTCTTC. The V gene is TRBV7-8, the J gene TRBJ2-1; possible D gene TRBD2, 6 bases. CDR1 is SGHVS and CDR2 is FQNEAQ in the germline V gene. V was cut by 5 bases and J by 12 bases, with 20 bases left in between. The CDR3 totals 14 residues.

This chain links TRBV7-9 with TRBJ2-1; D perhaps matches TRBD2 (7 bases). The CDR3 contains 13 residues. V lost 8 bases and J 4 bases, leaving 12 bases between the germline ends. Germline V CDR1 and CDR2: SEHNR, FQNEAQ (reference sequence). The CDR3 protein is CASRGRGYNEQFF. The DNA of the CDR3 is TGTGCCAGCCGTGGGAGGGGGTACAATGAGCAGTTCTTC.

This clone was seen a single time. This sequence joins TRBV11-2 and TRBJ2-7; the D gene is possibly TRBD1 (5 bases). This CDR3 region has 14 residues. Between the trimmed V and J ends, which lost 6 bases and 0 bases, there was a span of 12 bases. The V gene's germline CDR1 is SGHAT and CDR2 FQNNGV. The CDR3 sequence is CASRNRNYSYEQYF. Written as DNA, the CDR3 is TGTGCCAGCAGGAACAGGAATTACTCCTACGAGCAGTACTTC.

This chain links TRBV6-5 with TRBJ1-5; 10 bases are shared with TRBD1. The V gene's germline CDR1 is MNHEY and CDR2 SVGAGI. The CDR3 covers 14 residues. V trimming: 5 bases; J trimming: 6 bases; junction bases outside the gene matches: 4. This CDR3 is CASSPDRGRQPQHF. CDR3 DNA sequence: TGTGCCAGCAGTCCAGACAGGGGGCGTCAGCCCCAGCATTTT.

The V gene is TRBV7-9, the J gene TRBJ1-1, with 10 bases fitting TRBD1. J was trimmed by 6 bases and V by 5 bases; bases with no gene match: 12. The germline V gene has CDR1 SEHNR and CDR2 FQNEAQ (reference sequence). The CDR3 is 16 residues long. For the CDR3, the DNA is TGTGCCAGCAGCCCAACGGTCGGGACAGGGGAACCTGAAGCTTTCTTT. Residues: CASSPTVGTGEPEAFF.

The J gene is TRBJ2-7, the V gene TRBV14, with D tentatively TRBD2 (5 bases). CDR1 is SGHDN and CDR2 is FVKESK in the germline V gene. The CDR3 spans 15 residues. Trimming pared 2 bases from V and 4 bases from J, leaving 15 bases between. As DNA, the CDR3 is TGTGCCAGCAGCCAATCTAGCCCCAGATTTTACGAGCAGTACTTC. Translation: CASSQSSPRFYEQYF.

This chain joins TRBV7-9 and TRBJ2-7; 10 bases are shared with TRBD2. CDR3 length: 16 amino acids. Trimming at V came to 4 bases and at J to 2 bases, leaving 8 bases not matched to a gene. Germline CDR1 is SEHNR and CDR2 is FQNEAQ (reference sequence). The CDR3 spells CASSSSGSFPPYEQYF. The DNA for the CDR3 is TGTGCCAGCAGCTCTAGCGGGAGTTTCCCCCCCTACGAGCAGTACTTC.

The rearrangement links TRBV7-3 to TRBJ2-5, with 12 bases aligning to TRBD1. The germline V gene encodes CDR1 SGHTA and CDR2 FQGTGA. There are 15 residues in the CDR3. J was trimmed by 4 bases and V by 5 bases; bases with no gene match: 5. Written as DNA, the CDR3 is TGTGCCAGCAGCCCGGGACAGGGGGCTCCAGAGACCCAGTACTTC. Its translation: CASSPGQGAPETQYF. Full variable domain (rest looked up from reference TRBV7-3 and TRBJ2-5): GAGVSQTPSNKVTEKGKYVELRCDPISGHTALYWYRQSLGQGPEFLIYFQGTGAADDSGLPNDRFFAVRPEGSVSTLKIQRTERGDSAVYLCASSPGQGAPETQYFGPGTRLLVL.

The rearrangement joins TRBV15 to TRBJ2-5, with D possibly TRBD1 on 6 matching bases. CDR1 and CDR2 from the germline V gene are LNHNV and YYDKDF (reference sequence). Trimming stripped 2 bases from V and 2 bases from J, with 12 bases between. This CDR3 has 15 residues. The CDR3 protein is CATSRRGRGQETQYF. CDR3 nucleotide sequence: TGTGCCACCAGCAGAAGGGGGAGAGGGCAAGAGACCCAGTACTTC.

This clone came up once. V gene TRBV28 combines with J gene TRBJ2-3; D is possibly TRBD1 (6 bases). The germline V gene encodes CDR1 MDHEN and CDR2 SYDVKM. This CDR3 region has 18 residues. V lost 3 bases to trimming and J lost 0 bases, with 19 bases between them. CDR3 residues: CASSFRDISDPSTDTQYF. CDR3 sequence (DNA): TGTGCCAGCAGTTTCCGGGACATTTCTGATCCTAGCACAGATACGCAGTATTTT.

The genes are TRBV5-8 and TRBJ2-1; 8 bases are a match to TRBD2. This CDR3 contains 15 residues. The germline CDR1 and CDR2 sequences are SGHTS and YDEGEE. The ends lost 9 bases at V and 7 bases at J; junction bases unmatched: 15. The CDR3 sequence is CAISPPGIAGNEQFF. As DNA, the CDR3 is TGTGCCATCTCCCCCCCAGGAATAGCGGGGAATGAGCAGTTCTTC. Variable domain in full (rest from reference TRBV5-8 and TRBJ2-1): EAGVTQSPTHLIKTRGQQATLRCSPISGHTSVYWYQQALGLGLQFLLWYDEGEERNRGNFPPRFSGRQFPNYSSELNVNALELEDSALYLCAISPPGIAGNEQFFGPGTRLTVL.